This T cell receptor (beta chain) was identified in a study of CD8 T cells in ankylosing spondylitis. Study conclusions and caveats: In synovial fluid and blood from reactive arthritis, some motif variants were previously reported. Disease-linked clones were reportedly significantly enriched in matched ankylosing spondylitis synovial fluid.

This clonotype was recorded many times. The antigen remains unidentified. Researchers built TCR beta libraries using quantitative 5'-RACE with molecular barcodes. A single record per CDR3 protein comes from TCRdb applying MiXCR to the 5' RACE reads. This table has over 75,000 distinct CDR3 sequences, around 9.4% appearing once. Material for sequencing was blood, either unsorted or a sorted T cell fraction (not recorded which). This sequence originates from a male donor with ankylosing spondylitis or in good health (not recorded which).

The CDR3: CASSLVLFPGTERYNEQFF. In DNA form, the CDR3 reads TGTGCCAGCAGCTTAGTACTTTTTCCCGGGACAGAGAGATACAATGAGCAGTTCTTC. The chain links TRBV11-2 to TRBJ2-1; 7 bases line up with TRBD1. The germline V gene encodes CDR1 SGHAT and CDR2 FQNNGV. Germline trimming cut 1 base from V and 4 bases from J; bases unmatched to any gene: 16. The CDR3 runs to 19 residues.